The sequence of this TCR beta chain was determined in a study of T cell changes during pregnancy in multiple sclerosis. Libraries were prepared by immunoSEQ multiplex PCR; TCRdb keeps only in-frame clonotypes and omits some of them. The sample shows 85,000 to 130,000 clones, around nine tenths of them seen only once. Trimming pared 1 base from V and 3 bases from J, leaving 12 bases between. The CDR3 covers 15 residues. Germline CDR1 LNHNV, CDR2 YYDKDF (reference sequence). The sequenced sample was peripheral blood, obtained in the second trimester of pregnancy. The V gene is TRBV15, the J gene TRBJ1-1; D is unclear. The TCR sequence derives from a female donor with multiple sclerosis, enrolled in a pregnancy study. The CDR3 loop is CATSRGAFGDTEAFF. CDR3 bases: TGTGCCACCAGCAGAGGGGCGTTCGGGGACACTGAAGCTTTCTTT.